This T cell receptor (beta chain) was identified in a study of blood T cell repertoires in COVID-19. Looking at the study overall: COVID-19 samples collected from the United States, Italy and Spain covered acute and convalescent phases.

The CDR3 has 13 residues. Germline V CDR1 and CDR2: MNHNS, SASEGT. V lost 2 bases to trimming and J lost 4 bases; unmatched junction nucleotides: 0. The repertoire was sequenced with immunoSEQ multiplex PCR; TCRdb's copy has only in-frame clones and lacks some. The table includes fewer than 200,000 clones, 82% detected once. The V gene is TRBV6-1, the J gene TRBJ2-5; 8 bases fit TRBD2. This sequence originates from a man in his sixties who had recovered from COVID-19. The sample was PBMCs or T cells enriched from blood (not recorded which). CDR3 protein: CASSELAGETQYF. DNA for the CDR3: TGTGCCAGCAGTGAACTAGCGGGAGAGACCCAGTACTTC.